This TCR beta chain was sequenced during a study of cytotoxic CD8 clonotypes in ibrutinib-treated CLL. There are 14 residues in the CDR3. Germline V CDR1 and CDR2: SGHRS, YFSETQ. Trimming took 7 bases from V and 5 from J; bases not matched to a gene: 8. Assay: immunoSEQ multiplex PCR; the TCRdb copy retains only in-frame clones and omits some. The sample comprises roughly 180,000 clones, around 80% of which are singletons, and over 4.5% rests with the top ten. The chain combines TRBV5-1 with TRBJ2-5, with 10 positions matching TRBD2. The source was PBMCs, collected after 24 months of ibrutinib treatment. This TCR was sampled from a human donor with chronic lymphocytic leukemia. The CDR3 region is CASCPGTSEETQYF. The CDR3 coding sequence is TGCGCCAGCTGCCCCGGGACTAGCGAGGAGACCCAGTACTTC.